Listed below are T cell receptor beta chains from one sample, sequenced in a study of cytomegalovirus exposure and HLA in healthy donors. Assay used: immunoSEQ multiplex PCR; TCRdb lists only in-frame clones, some missing. This sample has some 150,000 clones, with about 78% found just once. Input material: PBMCs. All receptors derive from a man aged 40-50 years in good health and CMV-seropositive. Each CDR3 is given with its conserved first and last residue. D genes are given only for firm matches. Where a row states a size, it is once, few, many or the class of an expanded clone; other rows omit it.

length	J	V	size	D	CDR3	DNA
13	TRBJ2-1	TRBV5-4	NA	NA	CASSLGLVSEQFF	TGTGCCAGCAGCTTGGGGCTAGTAAGTGAGCAGTTCTTC
14	TRBJ2-7	TRBV7-2	NA	TRBD2	CASSLSSGSYEQYF	TGTGCCAGCAGCTTGTCTAGCGGCTCCTACGAGCAGTACTTC
17	TRBJ2-2	TRBV28	few	NA	CASSLSGGLANTGELFF	TGTGCCAGCAGTTTATCCGGCGGCCTCGCGAACACCGGGGAGCTGTTTTTT
14	TRBJ2-5	TRBV11-2	NA	TRBD2	CASSPRTSLETQYF	TGTGCCAGCAGTCCGAGGACTAGCCTGGAGACCCAGTACTTC
14	TRBJ2-3	TRBV9	NA	NA	CASSKGPSTDTQYF	TGTGCCAGCAGCAAGGGGCCTAGCACAGATACGCAGTATTTT
16	TRBJ2-1	TRBV19	NA	TRBD2	CASSKLAGASYNEQFF	TGTGCCAGTAGTAAACTAGCGGGGGCCTCCTACAATGAGCAGTTCTTC
14	TRBJ1-1	TRBV19	NA	NA	CASIDAFGVTSAFF	TGTGCCAGTATAGACGCCTTCGGGGTAACATCGGCTTTCTTT
13	TRBJ2-1	TRBV7-2	few	NA	CASSLVFTNEQFF	TGTGCCAGCAGCTTAGTGTTTACTAATGAGCAGTTCTTC
13	TRBJ2-1	TRBV18	NA	NA	CASSLWPLTEQFF	TGTGCCAGCTCACTCTGGCCCCTGACAGAGCAGTTCTTC
15	TRBJ2-7	TRBV19	NA	TRBD1	CASRAQGEYSYEQYF	TGTGCCAGTAGGGCACAGGGGGAATACTCCTACGAGCAGTACTTC